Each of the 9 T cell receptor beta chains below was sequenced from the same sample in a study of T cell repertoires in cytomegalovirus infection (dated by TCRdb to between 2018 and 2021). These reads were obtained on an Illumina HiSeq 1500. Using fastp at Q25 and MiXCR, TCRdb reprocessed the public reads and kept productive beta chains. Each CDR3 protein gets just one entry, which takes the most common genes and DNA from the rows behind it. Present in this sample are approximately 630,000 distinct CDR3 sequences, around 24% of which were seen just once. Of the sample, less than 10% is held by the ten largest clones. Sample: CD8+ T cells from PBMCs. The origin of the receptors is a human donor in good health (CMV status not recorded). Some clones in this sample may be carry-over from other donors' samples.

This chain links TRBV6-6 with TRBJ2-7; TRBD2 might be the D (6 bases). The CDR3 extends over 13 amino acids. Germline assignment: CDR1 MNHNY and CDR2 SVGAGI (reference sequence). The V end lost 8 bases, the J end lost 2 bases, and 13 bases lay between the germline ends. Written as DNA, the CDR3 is TGTGCCAGCCGTAGCCGGGAGCCCTACGAGCAGTACGTC. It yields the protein CASRSREPYEQYV.

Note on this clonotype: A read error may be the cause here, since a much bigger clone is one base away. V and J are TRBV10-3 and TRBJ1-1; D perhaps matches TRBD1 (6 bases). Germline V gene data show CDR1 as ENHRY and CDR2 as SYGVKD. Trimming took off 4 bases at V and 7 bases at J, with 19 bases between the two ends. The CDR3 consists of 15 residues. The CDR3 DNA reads TGTGCCATCAGTGTTTCAGGGGCGTCCGGGGGTGAAGCTTTCTTT. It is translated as CAISVSGASGGEAFF.

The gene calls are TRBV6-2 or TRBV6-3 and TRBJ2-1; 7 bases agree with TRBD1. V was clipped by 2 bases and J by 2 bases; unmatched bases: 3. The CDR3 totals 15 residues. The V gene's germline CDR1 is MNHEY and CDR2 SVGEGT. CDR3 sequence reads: CASSYRDSPYNEQFF. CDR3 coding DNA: TGTGCCAGCAGTTACCGGGACAGCCCCTACAATGAGCAGTTCTTC.

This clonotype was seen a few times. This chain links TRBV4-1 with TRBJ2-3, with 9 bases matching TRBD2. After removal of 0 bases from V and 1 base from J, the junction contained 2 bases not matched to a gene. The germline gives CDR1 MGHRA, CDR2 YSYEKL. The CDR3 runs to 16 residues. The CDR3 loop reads CASSQEERGGTDTQYF. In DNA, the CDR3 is TGCGCCAGCAGCCAAGAGGAGCGGGGGGGCACAGATACGCAGTATTTT.

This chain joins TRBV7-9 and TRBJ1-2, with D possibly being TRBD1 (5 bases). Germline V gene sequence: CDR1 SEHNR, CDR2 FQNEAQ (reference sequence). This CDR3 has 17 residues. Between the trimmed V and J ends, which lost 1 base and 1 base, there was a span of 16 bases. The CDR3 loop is CASSLGWQGSGNYGYTF. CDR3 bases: TGTGCCAGCAGCTTAGGGTGGCAGGGAAGCGGTAACTATGGCTACACCTTC.

CDR3 nucleotides: TGTGCCACCAGTGATTTGCTAACAGGGTTCGACACAGATACGCAGTATTTT. As protein: CATSDLLTGFDTDTQYF. The chain has TRBV24-1 and TRBJ2-3; D may be TRBD1 (6 bases). Germline V gives CDR1 KGHDR, CDR2 SFDVKD. V lost 0 bases to trimming and J lost 2 bases, with 14 bases between them. The CDR3 length is 17 residues.

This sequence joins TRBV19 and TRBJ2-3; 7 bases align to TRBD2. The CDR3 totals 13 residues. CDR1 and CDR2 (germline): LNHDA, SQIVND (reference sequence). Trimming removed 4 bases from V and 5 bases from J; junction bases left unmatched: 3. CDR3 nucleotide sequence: TGTGCCAGTAGTAGGATAGCGGGAGATACGCAGTATTTT. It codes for CASSRIAGDTQYF.

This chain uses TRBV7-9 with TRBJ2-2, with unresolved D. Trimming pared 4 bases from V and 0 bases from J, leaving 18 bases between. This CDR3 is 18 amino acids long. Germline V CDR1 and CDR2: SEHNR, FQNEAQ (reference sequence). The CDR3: CASSSMGLPEANTGELFF. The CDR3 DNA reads TGTGCCAGCAGCTCCATGGGCCTGCCCGAGGCGAACACCGGGGAGCTGTTTTTT.

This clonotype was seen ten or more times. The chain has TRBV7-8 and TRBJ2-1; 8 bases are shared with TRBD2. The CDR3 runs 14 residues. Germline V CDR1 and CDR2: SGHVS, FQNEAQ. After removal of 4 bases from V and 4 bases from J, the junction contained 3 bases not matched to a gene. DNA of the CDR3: TGTGCCAGCAGCTCGGGACTAGTGTACAATGAGCAGTTCTTC. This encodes CASSSGLVYNEQFF.